One T cell receptor beta chain is described in this entry. The CDR3 length is 15 residues. With V trimmed by 4 bases and J by 4 bases, 9 bases remained unmatched. CDR1 and CDR2 from the germline V gene are SGHNT and YYREEE (reference sequence). These data come from a study of T cell responses to AZD1222 COVID-19 vaccine. Some clones are missing from TCRdb's copy, which holds only in-frame ones; the method was immunoSEQ multiplex PCR. Counted here are about 120,000 clones, 85% to 95% occurring once; the ten biggest clones make up 2.5% to 3.5%. This sequence originates from an adult in good health. V and J are TRBV5-4 and TRBJ2-3; 7 nucleotides match TRBD2. The sequencing here drew on peripheral blood, taken on day 0 of AZD1222 vaccination. Here the CDR3 reads CASSTGLAGADTQYF. As DNA, the CDR3 is TGTGCCAGCAGCACCGGACTCGCGGGGGCAGATACGCAGTATTTT.